This paragraph reports one T cell receptor beta chain. Researchers partitioned CD4+ cells into CD45RA+ naive and CD45RA-negative memory subsets. Measured with immunoSEQ multiplex PCR; TCRdb has only the in-frame clones, and not every one. The sample has approximately 720,000 clones; approximately 79% are singletons. The sample originates from a study of shared clonotypes between healthy human individuals. Germline-derived CDR1 and CDR2 are LGHNA and YNFKEQ. V was clipped by 5 bases and J by 5 bases, with 15 bases between them. This CDR3 is built from 15 residues. This receptor was obtained from a woman in her 30s in good health. The V call is TRBV4-2, the J call TRBJ1-4, with a possible D match to TRBD1 (5 bases). The source material was memory CD4+ T cells sorted from blood. Subset specified: CD45RA-negative fraction. The DNA for the CDR3 is TGTGCCAGCAGCTTGCACGGGACGGGGAATGAAAAACTGTTTTTT. The encoded protein is CASSLHGTGNEKLFF.